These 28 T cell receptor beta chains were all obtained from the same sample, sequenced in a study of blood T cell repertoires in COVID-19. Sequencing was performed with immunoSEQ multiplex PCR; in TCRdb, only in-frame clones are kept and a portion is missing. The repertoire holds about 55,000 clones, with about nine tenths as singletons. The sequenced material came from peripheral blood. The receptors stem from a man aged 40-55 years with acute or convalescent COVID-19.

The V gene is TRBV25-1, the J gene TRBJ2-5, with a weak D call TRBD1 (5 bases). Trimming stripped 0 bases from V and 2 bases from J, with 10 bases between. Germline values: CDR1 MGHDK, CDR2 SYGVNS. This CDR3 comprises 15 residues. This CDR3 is CASSEYLGPQETQYF. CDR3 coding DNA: TGTGCCAGCAGTGAATATTTGGGGCCTCAAGAGACCCAGTACTTC.

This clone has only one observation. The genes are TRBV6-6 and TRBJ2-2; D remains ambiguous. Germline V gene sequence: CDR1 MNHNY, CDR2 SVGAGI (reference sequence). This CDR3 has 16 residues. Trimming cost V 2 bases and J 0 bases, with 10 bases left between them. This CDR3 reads CASSYGVPANTGELFF. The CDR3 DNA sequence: TGTGCCAGCAGTTACGGAGTCCCCGCGAACACCGGGGAGCTGTTTTTT.

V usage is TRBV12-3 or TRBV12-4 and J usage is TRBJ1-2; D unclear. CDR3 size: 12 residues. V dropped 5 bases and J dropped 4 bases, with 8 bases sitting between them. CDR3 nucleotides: TGTGCCAGCAGTCCTGGGCCCTATGGCTACACCTTC. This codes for CASSPGPYGYTF.

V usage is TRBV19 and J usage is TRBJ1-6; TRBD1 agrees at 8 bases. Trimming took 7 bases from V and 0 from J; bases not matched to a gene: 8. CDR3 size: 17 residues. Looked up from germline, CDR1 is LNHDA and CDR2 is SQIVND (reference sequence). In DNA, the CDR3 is TGTGCCAGTAAAGACAGGGGCCGAAGCTCCTATAATTCACCCCTCCACTTT. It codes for CASKDRGRSSYNSPLHF.

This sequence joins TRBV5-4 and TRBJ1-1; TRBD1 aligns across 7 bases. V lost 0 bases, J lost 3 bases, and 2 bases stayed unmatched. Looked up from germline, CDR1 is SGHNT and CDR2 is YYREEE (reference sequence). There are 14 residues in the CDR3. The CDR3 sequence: CASSLARGDTEAFF. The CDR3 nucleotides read TGTGCCAGCAGCTTGGCCAGGGGGGACACTGAAGCTTTCTTT.

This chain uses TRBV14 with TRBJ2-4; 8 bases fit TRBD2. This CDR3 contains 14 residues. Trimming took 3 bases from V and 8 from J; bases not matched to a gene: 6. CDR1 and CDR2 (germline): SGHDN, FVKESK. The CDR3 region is CASSHPGGRDIQYF. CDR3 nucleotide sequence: TGTGCCAGCAGCCACCCGGGGGGGAGGGACATTCAGTACTTC.

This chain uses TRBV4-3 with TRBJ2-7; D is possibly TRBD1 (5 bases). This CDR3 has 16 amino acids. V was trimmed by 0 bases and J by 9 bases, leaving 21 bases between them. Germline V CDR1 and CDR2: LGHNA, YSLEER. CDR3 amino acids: CASSQDSGSGGLGQYF. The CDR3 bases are TGCGCCAGCAGCCAAGATTCAGGGTCCGGTGGTTTAGGGCAGTACTTC.

CDR3 sequence (DNA): TGTGCCATCAGTGAGTCCTTACAGGGGTTGTACGAGCAGTACTTC. It specifies CAISESLQGLYEQYF. V gene TRBV10-3 combines with J gene TRBJ2-7; TRBD1 agrees at 7 bases. Per germline, CDR1 ENHRY and CDR2 SYGVKD. The CDR3 runs 15 residues. Unmatched junction bases numbered 6, after V lost 0 bases and J lost 4 bases.

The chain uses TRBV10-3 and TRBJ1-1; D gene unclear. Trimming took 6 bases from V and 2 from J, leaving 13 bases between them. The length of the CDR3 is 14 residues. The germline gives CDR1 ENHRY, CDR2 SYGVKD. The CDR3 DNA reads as TGTGCCATCAGACGACATTTTTCCAACACTGAAGCTTTCTTT. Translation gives CAIRRHFSNTEAFF.

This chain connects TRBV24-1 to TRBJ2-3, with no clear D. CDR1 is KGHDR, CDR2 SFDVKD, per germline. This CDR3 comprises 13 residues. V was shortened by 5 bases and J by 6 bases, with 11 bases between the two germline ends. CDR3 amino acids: CATSVVESDTQYF. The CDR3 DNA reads TGTGCCACCAGTGTTGTGGAGTCGGATACGCAGTATTTT.

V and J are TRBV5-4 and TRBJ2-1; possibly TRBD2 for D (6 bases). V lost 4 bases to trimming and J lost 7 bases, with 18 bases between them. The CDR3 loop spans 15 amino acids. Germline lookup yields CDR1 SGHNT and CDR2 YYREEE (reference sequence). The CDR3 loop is CASSRDLGVTNEQFF. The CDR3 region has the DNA TGTGCCAGCAGCCGGGACTTGGGGGTTACGAATGAGCAGTTCTTC.

The CDR3 sequence: CASSGAGGITGELFF. The DNA for the CDR3 is TGTGCCAGCTCCGGGGCGGGAGGCATCACCGGGGAGCTGTTTTTT. The gene calls are TRBV5-6 and TRBJ2-2, with 8 nucleotides matching TRBD2. V shed 7 bases, J shed 4 bases, and the junction held 9 bases outside the gene matches. The CDR3 has 15 residues. CDR1 and CDR2 (germline): SGHDT, YYEEEE. Based on the CDR3 plus reference TRBV5-6 and TRBJ2-2, the full variable domain is DAGVTQSPTHLIKTRGQQVTLRCSPKSGHDTVSWYQQALGQGPQFIFQYYEEEERQRGNFPDRFSGHQFPNYSSELNVNALLLGDSALYLCASSGAGGITGELFFGEGSRLTVL.

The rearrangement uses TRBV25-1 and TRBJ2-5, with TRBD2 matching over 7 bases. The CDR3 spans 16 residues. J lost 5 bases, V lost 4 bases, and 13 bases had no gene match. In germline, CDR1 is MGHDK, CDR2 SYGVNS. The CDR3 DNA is TGTGCCAGCAGTGCCCGGGGACTACTATTGAGGGAGACCCAGTACTTC. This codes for CASSARGLLLRETQYF.

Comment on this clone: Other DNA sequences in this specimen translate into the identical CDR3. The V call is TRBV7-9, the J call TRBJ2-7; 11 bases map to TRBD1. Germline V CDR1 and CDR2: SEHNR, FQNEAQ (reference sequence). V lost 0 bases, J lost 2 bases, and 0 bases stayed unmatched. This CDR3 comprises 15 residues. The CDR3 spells CASSLAGQGAYEQYF. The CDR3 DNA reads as TGTGCCAGCAGCTTAGCGGGACAGGGGGCCTACGAGCAGTACTTC.

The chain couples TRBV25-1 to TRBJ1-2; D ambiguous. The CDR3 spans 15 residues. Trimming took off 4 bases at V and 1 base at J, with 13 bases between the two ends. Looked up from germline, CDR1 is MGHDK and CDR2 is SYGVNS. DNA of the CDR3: TGTGCCAGCAGTGCTCCGGGAACCTTTAACTATGGCTACACCTTC. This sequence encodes CASSAPGTFNYGYTF.

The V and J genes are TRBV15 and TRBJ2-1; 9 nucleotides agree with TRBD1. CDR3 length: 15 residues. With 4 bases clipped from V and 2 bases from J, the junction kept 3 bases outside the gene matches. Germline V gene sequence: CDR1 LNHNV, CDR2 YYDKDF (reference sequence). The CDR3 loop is CATSNGQGTYNEQFF. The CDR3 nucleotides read TGTGCCACCAGCAACGGACAGGGGACCTACAATGAGCAGTTCTTC.

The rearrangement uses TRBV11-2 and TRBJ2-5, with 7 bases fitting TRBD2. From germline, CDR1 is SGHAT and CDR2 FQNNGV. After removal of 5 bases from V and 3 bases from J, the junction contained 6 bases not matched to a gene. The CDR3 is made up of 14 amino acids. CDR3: CASSERRGEETQYF. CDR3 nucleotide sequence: TGTGCCAGCAGCGAACGCCGGGGGGAAGAGACCCAGTACTTC.

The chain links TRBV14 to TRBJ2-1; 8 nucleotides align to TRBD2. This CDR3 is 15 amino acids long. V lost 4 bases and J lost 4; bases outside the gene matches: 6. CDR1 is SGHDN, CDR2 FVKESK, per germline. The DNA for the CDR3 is TGTGCCAGCAGCCGAACTAGCGGAGAATACAATGAGCAGTTCTTC. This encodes CASSRTSGEYNEQFF. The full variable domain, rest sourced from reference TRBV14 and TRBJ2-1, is EAGVTQFPSHSVIEKGQTVTLRCDPISGHDNLYWYRRVMGKEIKFLLHFVKESKQDESGMPNNRFLAERTGGTYSTLKVQPAELEDSGVYFCASSRTSGEYNEQFFGPGTRLTVL.

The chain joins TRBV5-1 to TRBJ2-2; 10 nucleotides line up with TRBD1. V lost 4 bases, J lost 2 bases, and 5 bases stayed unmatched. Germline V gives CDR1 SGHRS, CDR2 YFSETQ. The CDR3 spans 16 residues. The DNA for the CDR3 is TGCGCCAGCAGCCCGGACAGGGGGGGTAACACCGGGGAGCTGTTTTTT. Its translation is CASSPDRGGNTGELFF.

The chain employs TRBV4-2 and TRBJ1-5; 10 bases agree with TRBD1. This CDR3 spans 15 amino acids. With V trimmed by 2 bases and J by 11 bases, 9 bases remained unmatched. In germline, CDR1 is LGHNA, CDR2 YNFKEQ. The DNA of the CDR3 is TGTGCCAGCAGCCAAACGGACAGGGGGGCAGTATCCCAGCATTTT. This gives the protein CASSQTDRGAVSQHF.

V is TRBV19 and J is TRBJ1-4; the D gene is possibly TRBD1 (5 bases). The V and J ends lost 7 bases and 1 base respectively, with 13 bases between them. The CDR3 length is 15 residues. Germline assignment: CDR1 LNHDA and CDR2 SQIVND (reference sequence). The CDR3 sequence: CASTGLSVTNEKLFF. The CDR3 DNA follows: TGTGCCAGTACGGGACTTTCGGTAACTAATGAAAAACTGTTTTTT. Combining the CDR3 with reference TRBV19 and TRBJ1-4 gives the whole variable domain DGGITQSPKYLFRKEGQNVTLSCEQNLNHDAMYWYRQDPGQGLRLIYYSQIVNDFQKGDIAEGYSVSREKKESFPLTVTSAQKNPTAFYLCASTGLSVTNEKLFFGSGTQLSVL.

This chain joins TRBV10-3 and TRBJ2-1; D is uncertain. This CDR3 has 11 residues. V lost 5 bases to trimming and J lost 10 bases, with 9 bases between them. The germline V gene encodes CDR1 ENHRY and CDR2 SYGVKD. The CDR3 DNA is TGTGCCATCAGTCAGACCGGGGAGCAGTTCTTC. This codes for CAISQTGEQFF.

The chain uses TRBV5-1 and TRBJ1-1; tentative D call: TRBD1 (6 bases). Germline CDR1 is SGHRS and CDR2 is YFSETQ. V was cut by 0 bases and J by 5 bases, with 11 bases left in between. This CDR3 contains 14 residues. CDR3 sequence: CASSLGQEKTEAFF. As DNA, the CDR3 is TGCGCCAGCAGCTTGGGACAGGAGAAAACTGAAGCTTTCTTT. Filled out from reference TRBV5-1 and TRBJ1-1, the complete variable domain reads KAGVTQTPRYLIKTRGQQVTLSCSPISGHRSVSWYQQTPGQGLQFLFEYFSETQRNKGNFPGRFSGRQFSNSRSEMNVSTLELGDSALYLCASSLGQEKTEAFFGQGTRLTVV.

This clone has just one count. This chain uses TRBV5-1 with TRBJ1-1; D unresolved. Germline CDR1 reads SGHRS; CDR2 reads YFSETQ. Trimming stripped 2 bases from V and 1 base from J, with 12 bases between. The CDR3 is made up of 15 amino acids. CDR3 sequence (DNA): TGCGCCAGCAGCTTAGACGCTTACAGGAACACTGAAGCTTTCTTT. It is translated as CASSLDAYRNTEAFF.

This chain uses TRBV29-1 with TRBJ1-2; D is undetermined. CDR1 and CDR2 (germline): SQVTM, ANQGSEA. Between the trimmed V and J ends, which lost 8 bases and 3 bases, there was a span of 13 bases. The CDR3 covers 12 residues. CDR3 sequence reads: CSPPYSDYGYTF. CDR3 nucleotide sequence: TGCAGCCCCCCTTACTCGGACTATGGCTACACCTTC.

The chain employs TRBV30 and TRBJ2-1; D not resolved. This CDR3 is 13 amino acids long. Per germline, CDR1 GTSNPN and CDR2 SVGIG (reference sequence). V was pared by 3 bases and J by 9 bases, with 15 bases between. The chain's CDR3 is CAWSLVRNSEQFF. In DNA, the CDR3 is TGTGCCTGGAGCCTAGTGCGTAATAGTGAGCAGTTCTTC.

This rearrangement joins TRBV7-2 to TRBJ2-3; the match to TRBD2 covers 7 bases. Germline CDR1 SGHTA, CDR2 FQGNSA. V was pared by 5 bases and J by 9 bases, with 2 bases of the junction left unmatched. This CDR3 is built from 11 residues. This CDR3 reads CASSRDYTQYF. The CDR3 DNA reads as TGTGCCAGCAGCCGGGACTACACGCAGTATTTT.

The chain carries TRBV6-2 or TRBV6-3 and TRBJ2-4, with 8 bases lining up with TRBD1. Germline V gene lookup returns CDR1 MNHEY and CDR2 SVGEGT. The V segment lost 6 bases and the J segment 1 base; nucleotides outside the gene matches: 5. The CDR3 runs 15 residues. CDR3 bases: TGTGCCAGCAGCCCCAGGGGGCAGGCCAAAAACATTCAGTACTTC. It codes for CASSPRGQAKNIQYF.